A selection of T cell receptor beta chains follows, all from one sample in a study of blood T cell repertoires in COVID-19. This table comes from immunoSEQ multiplex PCR, and its TCRdb copy is limited to in-frame clones, with some not included. The table shows about 180,000 clones, with around 90% occurring only once. The material sequenced was PBMCs or T cells enriched from blood (not recorded which). The receptors were sampled from a woman aged 18-29 years who had recovered from COVID-19. Each CDR3 is given with its conserved first and last residue. The D gene is left open where the match is weak. Rows may omit the clone size; those that give it use once, few, many or a size class.

j_call: TRBJ2-7
clone_size: once
v_call: TRBV10-2
d_call: NA
cdr3_aa: CASNNGAYEQYF
cdr3_nt: TGCGCCAGCAATAACGGGGCCTACGAGCAGTACTTC

j_call: TRBJ1-6
clone_size: NA
v_call: TRBV6-5
d_call: NA
cdr3_aa: CASSLYSPLHF
cdr3_nt: TGTGCCAGCAGTCTGTATTCACCCCTCCACTTT

j_call: TRBJ1-3
clone_size: NA
v_call: TRBV28
d_call: NA
cdr3_aa: CASLLNLSGNTIYF
cdr3_nt: TGTGCCAGCCTATTGAATCTCTCTGGAAACACCATATATTTT

j_call: TRBJ2-2
clone_size: few
v_call: TRBV5-1
d_call: TRBD2
cdr3_aa: CASSLGGGTNTGELFF
cdr3_nt: TGCGCCAGCAGCTTGGGCGGGGGTACGAACACCGGGGAGCTGTTTTTT

j_call: TRBJ2-7
clone_size: once
v_call: TRBV4-1
d_call: NA
cdr3_aa: CASSQEERPEFDEQYF
cdr3_nt: TGCGCCAGCAGCCAAGAGGAGCGGCCGGAGTTCGACGAGCAGTACTTC

j_call: TRBJ1-1
clone_size: NA
v_call: TRBV5-6
d_call: NA
cdr3_aa: CASKTEWGQAGAFF
cdr3_nt: TGTGCCAGCAAAACCGAATGGGGGCAAGCAGGGGCTTTCTTT

j_call: TRBJ1-2
clone_size: NA
v_call: TRBV30
d_call: NA
cdr3_aa: CAWSNDYLYGYTF
cdr3_nt: TGTGCCTGGAGTAATGACTACCTCTATGGCTACACCTTC

j_call: TRBJ1-4
clone_size: once
v_call: TRBV30
d_call: TRBD1
cdr3_aa: CAWNRGPGEKLFF
cdr3_nt: TGTGCCTGGAACAGGGGGCCGGGTGAAAAACTGTTTTTT

j_call: TRBJ2-5
clone_size: NA
v_call: TRBV7-3
d_call: NA
cdr3_aa: CASSPGTHRMGETQYF
cdr3_nt: TGTGCCAGCAGCCCCGGGACTCATCGGATGGGAGAGACCCAGTACTTC

j_call: TRBJ2-3
clone_size: NA
v_call: TRBV4-3
d_call: TRBD1
cdr3_aa: CASSQLARGPGDTQYF
cdr3_nt: TGCGCCAGCAGCCAATTGGCGAGGGGGCCGGGAGATACGCAGTATTTT

j_call: TRBJ2-3
clone_size: NA
v_call: TRBV7-3
d_call: TRBD2
cdr3_aa: CASSLAQREGADTQYF
cdr3_nt: TGTGCCAGCAGCTTAGCCCAGCGGGAGGGGGCAGATACGCAGTATTTT

j_call: TRBJ1-2
clone_size: NA
v_call: TRBV27
d_call: TRBD1
cdr3_aa: CASSSTGEGYTF
cdr3_nt: TGTGCCAGCAGTTCCACAGGGGAGGGCTACACCTTC

j_call: TRBJ1-3
clone_size: NA
v_call: TRBV29-1
d_call: TRBD1
cdr3_aa: CSVTQQGAGNTIYF
cdr3_nt: TGCAGCGTTACCCAACAGGGGGCGGGAAACACCATATATTTT

j_call: TRBJ1-2
clone_size: NA
v_call: TRBV27
d_call: NA
cdr3_aa: CASSLSPPGHRTYGYTF
cdr3_nt: TGTGCCAGCAGTTTAAGCCCCCCGGGACACCGAACCTATGGCTACACCTTC

j_call: TRBJ2-5
clone_size: NA
v_call: TRBV5-6
d_call: NA
cdr3_aa: CASSPNGVETQYF
cdr3_nt: TGTGCCAGCAGCCCCAACGGAGTGGAGACCCAGTACTTC

j_call: TRBJ1-4
clone_size: NA
v_call: TRBV7-6
d_call: TRBD1
cdr3_aa: CASSFGQAKNEKLFF
cdr3_nt: TGTGCCAGCAGCTTTGGACAGGCCAAGAATGAAAAACTGTTTTTT

j_call: TRBJ1-1
clone_size: NA
v_call: TRBV18
d_call: NA
cdr3_aa: CASSTSGGDTEAFF
cdr3_nt: TGTGCCAGCTCAACCTCCGGAGGGGACACTGAAGCTTTCTTT

j_call: TRBJ2-1
clone_size: NA
v_call: TRBV4-1
d_call: TRBD1
cdr3_aa: CASSQEGTGPEQFF
cdr3_nt: TGCGCCAGCAGCCAAGAGGGGACAGGGCCTGAGCAGTTCTTC

j_call: TRBJ1-2
clone_size: NA
v_call: TRBV30
d_call: TRBD1
cdr3_aa: CAWSVWQGDGYTF
cdr3_nt: TGTGCCTGGAGTGTGTGGCAGGGGGATGGCTACACCTTC

j_call: TRBJ1-1
clone_size: NA
v_call: TRBV7-3
d_call: NA
cdr3_aa: CASSQGGPNTEAFF
cdr3_nt: TGTGCCAGCAGCCAAGGGGGACCGAACACTGAAGCTTTCTTT

j_call: TRBJ2-4
clone_size: once
v_call: TRBV5-4
d_call: NA
cdr3_aa: CASSLGGDLAKNIQYF
cdr3_nt: TGTGCCAGCAGCTTAGGGGGGGACCTGGCCAAAAACATTCAGTACTTC

j_call: TRBJ1-2
clone_size: NA
v_call: TRBV19
d_call: TRBD1
cdr3_aa: CASIPYGQVYGYTF
cdr3_nt: TGTGCCAGTATCCCCTATGGACAGGTCTATGGCTACACCTTC

j_call: TRBJ1-1
clone_size: NA
v_call: TRBV10-3
d_call: TRBD1
cdr3_aa: CAISGSTGANTEAFF
cdr3_nt: TGTGCCATCAGCGGTTCGACAGGGGCGAACACTGAAGCTTTCTTT

j_call: TRBJ1-1
clone_size: NA
v_call: TRBV19
d_call: NA
cdr3_aa: CASGDSSLNTEAFF
cdr3_nt: TGTGCCAGTGGAGACAGTTCCTTGAACACTGAAGCTTTCTTT

j_call: TRBJ2-7
clone_size: NA
v_call: TRBV5-1
d_call: NA
cdr3_aa: CASSLITGTSEQYF
cdr3_nt: TGCGCCAGCAGCTTGATTACAGGGACGAGCGAGCAGTACTTC

j_call: TRBJ1-5
clone_size: NA
v_call: TRBV2
d_call: NA
cdr3_aa: CASRGQFNQPQHF
cdr3_nt: TGTGCCAGCAGAGGACAGTTCAATCAGCCCCAGCATTTT

j_call: TRBJ1-4
clone_size: NA
v_call: TRBV30
d_call: NA
cdr3_aa: CAWSVGEGSNEKLFF
cdr3_nt: TGTGCCTGGAGCGTGGGGGAGGGATCTAATGAAAAACTGTTTTTT

j_call: TRBJ1-5
clone_size: NA
v_call: TRBV28
d_call: TRBD1
cdr3_aa: CASSSGQDRQPQHF
cdr3_nt: TGTGCCAGCAGCAGCGGACAGGATCGTCAGCCCCAGCATTTT

j_call: TRBJ2-7
clone_size: NA
v_call: TRBV11-3
d_call: NA
cdr3_aa: CASSLGDPYEQYF
cdr3_nt: TGTGCCAGCAGCTTGGGAGATCCCTACGAGCAGTACTTC

j_call: TRBJ2-7
clone_size: NA
v_call: TRBV7-2
d_call: TRBD2
cdr3_aa: CASSSVGTRSEQYF
cdr3_nt: TGTGCCAGCAGCTCCGTCGGGACTAGGAGCGAGCAGTACTTC

j_call: TRBJ1-2
clone_size: NA
v_call: TRBV7-2
d_call: TRBD1
cdr3_aa: CASIPFGTGLRGYTF
cdr3_nt: TGTGCCAGCATCCCATTTGGGACAGGGCTACGTGGCTACACCTTC

j_call: TRBJ2-7
clone_size: once
v_call: TRBV28
d_call: NA
cdr3_aa: CASSFTTAASYEQYF
cdr3_nt: TGTGCCAGCAGTTTTACCACAGCCGCCTCCTACGAGCAGTACTTC

j_call: TRBJ1-1
clone_size: NA
v_call: TRBV18
d_call: NA
cdr3_aa: CASSPVAGKGTEAFF
cdr3_nt: TGTGCCAGCTCACCAGTTGCAGGGAAGGGGACTGAAGCTTTCTTT

j_call: TRBJ1-2
clone_size: NA
v_call: TRBV9
d_call: TRBD1
cdr3_aa: CASSVDRTGVGYTF
cdr3_nt: TGTGCCAGCAGCGTGGACAGGACAGGGGTGGGCTACACCTTC

j_call: TRBJ1-1
clone_size: NA
v_call: TRBV5-1
d_call: TRBD1
cdr3_aa: CASSRRDRGDTEAFF
cdr3_nt: TGCGCCAGCAGCAGACGGGACAGGGGGGACACTGAAGCTTTCTTT

j_call: TRBJ1-5
clone_size: NA
v_call: TRBV2
d_call: TRBD1
cdr3_aa: CASKQGAQPQHF
cdr3_nt: TGTGCCAGCAAACAGGGGGCGCAGCCCCAGCATTTT

j_call: TRBJ2-7
clone_size: few
v_call: TRBV28
d_call: TRBD1
cdr3_aa: CASSTPHGTGEAYEQYF
cdr3_nt: TGTGCCAGCAGTACACCTCACGGGACAGGGGAGGCCTACGAGCAGTACTTC

j_call: TRBJ1-5
clone_size: NA
v_call: TRBV28
d_call: NA
cdr3_aa: CASRTGPNQPQHF
cdr3_nt: TGTGCCAGCAGAACAGGACCCAATCAGCCCCAGCATTTT

j_call: TRBJ2-5
clone_size: NA
v_call: TRBV5-1
d_call: TRBD2
cdr3_aa: CASSPWTSGGEETQYF
cdr3_nt: TGCGCCAGCAGCCCATGGACTAGCGGGGGGGAGGAGACCCAGTACTTC

j_call: TRBJ2-3
clone_size: NA
v_call: TRBV7-3
d_call: NA
cdr3_aa: CASSLAGLTDTQYF
cdr3_nt: TGTGCCAGCAGCTTAGCGGGACTGACAGATACGCAGTATTTT

j_call: TRBJ2-3
clone_size: NA
v_call: TRBV10-3
d_call: NA
cdr3_aa: CAISESGDSTDTQYF
cdr3_nt: TGTGCCATCAGTGAGTCAGGGGATAGCACAGATACGCAGTATTTT

j_call: TRBJ2-7
clone_size: NA
v_call: TRBV7-9
d_call: NA
cdr3_aa: CASSPTGVPNEQYF
cdr3_nt: TGTGCCAGCAGCCCCACGGGGGTTCCTAACGAGCAGTACTTC

j_call: TRBJ2-1
clone_size: NA
v_call: TRBV5-5
d_call: TRBD2
cdr3_aa: CASSLVASGAALEINEQFF
cdr3_nt: TGTGCCAGCAGCTTGGTTGCCAGCGGGGCCGCCCTGGAAATAAATGAGCAGTTCTTC